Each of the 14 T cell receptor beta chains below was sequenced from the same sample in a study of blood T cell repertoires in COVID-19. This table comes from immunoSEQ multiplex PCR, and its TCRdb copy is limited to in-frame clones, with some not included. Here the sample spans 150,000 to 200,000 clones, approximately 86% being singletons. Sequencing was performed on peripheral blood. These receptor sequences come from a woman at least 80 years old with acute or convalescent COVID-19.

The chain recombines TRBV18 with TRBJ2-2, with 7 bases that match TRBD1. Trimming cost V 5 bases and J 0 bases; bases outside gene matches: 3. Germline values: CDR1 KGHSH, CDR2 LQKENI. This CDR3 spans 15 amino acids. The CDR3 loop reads CASSNQGANTGELFF. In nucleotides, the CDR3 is TGTGCCAGCTCAAACCAGGGGGCGAACACCGGGGAGCTGTTTTTT.

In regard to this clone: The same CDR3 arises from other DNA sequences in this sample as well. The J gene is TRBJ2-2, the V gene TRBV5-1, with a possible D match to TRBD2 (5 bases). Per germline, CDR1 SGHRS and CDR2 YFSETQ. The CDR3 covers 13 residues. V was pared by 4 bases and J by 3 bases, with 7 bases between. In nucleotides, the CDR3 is TGCGCCAGCAGCCTGGGAGACACCGGGGAGCTGTTTTTT. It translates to CASSLGDTGELFF. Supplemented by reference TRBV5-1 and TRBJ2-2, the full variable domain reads KAGVTQTPRYLIKTRGQQVTLSCSPISGHRSVSWYQQTPGQGLQFLFEYFSETQRNKGNFPGRFSGRQFSNSRSEMNVSTLELGDSALYLCASSLGDTGELFFGEGSRLTVL.

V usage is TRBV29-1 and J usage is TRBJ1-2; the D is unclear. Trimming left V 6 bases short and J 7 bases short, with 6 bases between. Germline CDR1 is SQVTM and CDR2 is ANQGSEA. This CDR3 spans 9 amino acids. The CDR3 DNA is TGCAGCGTCGGTCCTGGCTACACCTTC. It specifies CSVGPGYTF.

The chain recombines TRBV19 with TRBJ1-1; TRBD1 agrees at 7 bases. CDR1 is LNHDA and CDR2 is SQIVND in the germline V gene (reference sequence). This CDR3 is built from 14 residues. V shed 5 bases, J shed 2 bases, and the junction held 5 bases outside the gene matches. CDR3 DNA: TGTGCCAGTAGTGACTGGACAGGAAACACTGAAGCTTTCTTT. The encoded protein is CASSDWTGNTEAFF.

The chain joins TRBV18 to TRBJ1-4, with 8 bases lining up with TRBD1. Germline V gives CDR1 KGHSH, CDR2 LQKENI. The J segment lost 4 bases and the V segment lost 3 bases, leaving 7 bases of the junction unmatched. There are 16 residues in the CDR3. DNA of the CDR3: TGTGCCAGCTCACCCTTTACCACAGGGGGTAATGAAAAACTGTTTTTT. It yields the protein CASSPFTTGGNEKLFF.

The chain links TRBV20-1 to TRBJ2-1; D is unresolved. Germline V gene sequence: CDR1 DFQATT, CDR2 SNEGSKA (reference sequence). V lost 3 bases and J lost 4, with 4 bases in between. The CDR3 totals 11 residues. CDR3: CSASAYNEQFF. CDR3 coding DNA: TGCAGTGCTAGTGCGTACAATGAGCAGTTCTTC.

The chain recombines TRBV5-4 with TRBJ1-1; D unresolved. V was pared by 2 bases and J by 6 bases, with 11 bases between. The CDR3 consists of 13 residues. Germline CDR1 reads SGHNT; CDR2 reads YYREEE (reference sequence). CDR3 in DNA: TGTGCCAGCAGCTTCAAACCCGGGGCTGAAGCTTTCTTT. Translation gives CASSFKPGAEAFF.

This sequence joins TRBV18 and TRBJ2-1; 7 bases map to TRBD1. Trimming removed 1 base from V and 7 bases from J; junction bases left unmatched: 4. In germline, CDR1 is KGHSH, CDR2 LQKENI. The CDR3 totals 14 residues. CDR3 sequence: CASSPQQGRNEQFF. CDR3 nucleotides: TGTGCCAGCTCACCACAACAGGGGCGAAATGAGCAGTTCTTC.

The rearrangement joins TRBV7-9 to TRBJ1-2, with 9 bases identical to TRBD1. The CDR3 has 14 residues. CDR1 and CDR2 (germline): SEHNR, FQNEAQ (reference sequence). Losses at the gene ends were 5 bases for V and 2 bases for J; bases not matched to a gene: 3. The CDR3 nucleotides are TGTGCCAGCAGCCCCGGACAGGGGAACTATGGCTACACCTTC. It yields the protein CASSPGQGNYGYTF.

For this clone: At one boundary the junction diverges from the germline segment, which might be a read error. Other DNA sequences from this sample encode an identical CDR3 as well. The CDR3 here is CASSVDGSDEQYF. In nucleotides, the CDR3 is TGCGCCAGCAGCGTAGACGGGTCGGACGAGCAGTACTTC. This chain joins TRBV9 and TRBJ2-7, with D uncertain. The length of the CDR3 is 13 residues. Per germline, CDR1 SGDLS and CDR2 YYNGEE. The full variable domain, completed using reference TRBV9 and TRBJ2-7, is DSGVTQTPKHLITATGQRVTLRCSPRSGDLSVYWYQQSLDQGLQFLIQYYNGEERAKGNILERFSAQQFPDLHSELNLSSLELGDSALYFCASSVDGSDEQYFGPGTRLTVT.

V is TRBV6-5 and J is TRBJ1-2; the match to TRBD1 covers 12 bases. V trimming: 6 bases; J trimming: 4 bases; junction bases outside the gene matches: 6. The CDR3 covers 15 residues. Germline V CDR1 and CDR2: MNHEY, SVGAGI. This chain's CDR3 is CASRSGTGGSYGYTF. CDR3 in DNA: TGTGCCAGCAGATCGGGGACAGGGGGCTCCTATGGCTACACCTTC.

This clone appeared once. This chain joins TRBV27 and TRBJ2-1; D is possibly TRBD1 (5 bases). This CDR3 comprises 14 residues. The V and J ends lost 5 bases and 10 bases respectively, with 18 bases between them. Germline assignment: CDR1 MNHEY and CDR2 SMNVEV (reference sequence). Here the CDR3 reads CASSLVGREYEQFF. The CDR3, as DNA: TGTGCCAGCAGTCTCGTAGGCAGGGAATACGAGCAGTTCTTC.

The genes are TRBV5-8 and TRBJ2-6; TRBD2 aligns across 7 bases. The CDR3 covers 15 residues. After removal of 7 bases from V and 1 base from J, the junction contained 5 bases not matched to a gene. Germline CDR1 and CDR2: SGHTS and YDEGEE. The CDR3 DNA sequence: TGTGCCAGCGGGAGGGCCCGGTCTGGGGCCAACGTCCTGACTTTC. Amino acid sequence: CASGRARSGANVLTF.

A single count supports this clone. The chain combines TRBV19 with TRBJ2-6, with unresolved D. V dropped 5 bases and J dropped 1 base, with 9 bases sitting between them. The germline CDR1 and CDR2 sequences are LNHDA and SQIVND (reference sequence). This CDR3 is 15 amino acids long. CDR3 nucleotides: TGTGCCAGTAGTGCAATACAGTCTGGGGCCAACGTCCTGACTTTC. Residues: CASSAIQSGANVLTF.